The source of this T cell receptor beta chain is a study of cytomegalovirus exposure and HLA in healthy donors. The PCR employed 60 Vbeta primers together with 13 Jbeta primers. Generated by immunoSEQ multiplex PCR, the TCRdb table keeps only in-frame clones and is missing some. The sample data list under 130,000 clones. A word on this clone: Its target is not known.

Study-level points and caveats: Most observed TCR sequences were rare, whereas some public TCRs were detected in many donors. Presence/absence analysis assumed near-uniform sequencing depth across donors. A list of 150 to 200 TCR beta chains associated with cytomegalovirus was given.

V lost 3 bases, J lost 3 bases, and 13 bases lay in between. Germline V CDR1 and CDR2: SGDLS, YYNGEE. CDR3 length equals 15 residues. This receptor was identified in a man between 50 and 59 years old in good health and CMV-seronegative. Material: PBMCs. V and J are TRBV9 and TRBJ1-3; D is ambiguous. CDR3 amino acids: CASSAGFSSGNTIYF. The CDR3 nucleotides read TGTGCCAGCAGCGCCGGTTTTTCGAGTGGAAACACCATATATTTT.